Shown below are 6 T cell receptor beta chains from a single sample sequenced in a study of cytomegalovirus exposure and HLA in healthy donors. PCR was performed using 60 Vbeta and 13 Jbeta primers. Generated by immunoSEQ multiplex PCR, the TCRdb table keeps only in-frame clones and is missing some. The sample records around 150,000 clones, less than 80% being singletons. Specimen: PBMCs. These receptors were taken from a man aged 50-59 years in good health and CMV-seropositive.

With regard to this clone: Other DNA sequences in this sample translate to the same CDR3. The V and J genes are TRBV18 and TRBJ1-3; D gene ambiguous. The CDR3 sequence is 14 residues long. V dropped 1 base and J dropped 0 bases, with 4 bases sitting between them. The germline V gene has CDR1 KGHSH and CDR2 LQKENI. The CDR3 DNA follows: TGTGCCAGCTCACCACAGAGCTCTGGAAACACCATATATTTT. Translated: CASSPQSSGNTIYF.

Here the CDR3 DNA reads TGTGCCAGCTTAGGGGGAATGAGGACTGAAGCTTTCTTT. Its translation: CASLGGMRTEAFF. The chain links TRBV7-8 to TRBJ1-1; TRBD1 might be the D (6 bases). Germline loops: CDR1 SGHVS, CDR2 FQNEAQ. This CDR3 region has 13 residues. Trimming took off 8 bases at V and 5 bases at J, with 15 bases between the two ends.

This clone was seen a few times. J is TRBJ2-7 and V is TRBV18; no definite D call. V was trimmed by 4 bases and J by 5 bases, leaving 12 bases between them. CDR1 is KGHSH and CDR2 is LQKENI in the germline V gene. This CDR3 spans 13 amino acids. The CDR3: CASSLLIPDEQYF. The CDR3 coding sequence is TGTGCCAGCTCACTTCTTATCCCGGACGAGCAGTACTTC.

This rearrangement joins TRBV29-1 to TRBJ2-5; D is perhaps TRBD1 (5 bases). The length of the CDR3 is 12 residues. Germline CDR1 reads SQVTM; CDR2 reads ANQGSEA. The V gene lost 4 bases and the J gene lost 4 bases, with 10 bases spanning the gap. CDR3 in DNA: TGCAGCGTTGGTTCCACAGGAGAGACCCAGTACTTC. It yields the protein CSVGSTGETQYF.

The V and J genes are TRBV7-8 and TRBJ1-2; D is unresolved. V was pared by 11 bases and J by 1 base, with 14 bases between. There are 13 residues in the CDR3. From germline, CDR1 is SGHVS and CDR2 FQNEAQ. The CDR3 is CAVLEAINYGYTF. DNA of the CDR3: TGTGCCGTACTCGAAGCTATTAACTATGGCTACACCTTC.

The CDR3: CASRSRRGGTDTQYF. The CDR3 DNA reads as TGTGCCAGCAGATCACGGCGGGGGGGCACAGATACGCAGTATTTT. This sequence joins TRBV28 and TRBJ2-3; 8 bases align to TRBD2. The V gene end was trimmed by 6 bases and the J gene end by 1 base; junction bases not matched to a gene: 6. The CDR3 covers 15 residues. The V gene's germline CDR1 is MDHEN and CDR2 SYDVKM.